The T cell receptor (beta chain) described here comes from a study of blood T cell repertoires in COVID-19. Across the study: The origin of the acute and convalescent COVID-19 samples was the United States, Italy and Spain.

Original processing notes: Estimated nucleated cell counts came from reference gene primer amplification. Data came from immunoSEQ multiplex PCR; TCRdb stores just in-frame clones and leaves some out. That table is the source of V, J and clone size, and D and trimming were worked out from the DNA. The data contain roughly 75,000 clones, around 90% of them singletons. Trimming stripped 0 bases from V and 4 bases from J, with 14 bases between. CDR3 length equals 15 residues. Germline CDR1 SGHRS, CDR2 YFSETQ. The chain employs TRBV5-1 and TRBJ2-7; weak D call: TRBD1 (6 bases). This TCR was sampled from a human donor in a cohort sampled during active COVID-19. The material sequenced was peripheral blood. The CDR3 sequence is CASSLEGTLSYEQYF. Here the CDR3 DNA reads TGCGCCAGCAGCTTGGAAGGGACATTGTCGTACGAGCAGTACTTC.